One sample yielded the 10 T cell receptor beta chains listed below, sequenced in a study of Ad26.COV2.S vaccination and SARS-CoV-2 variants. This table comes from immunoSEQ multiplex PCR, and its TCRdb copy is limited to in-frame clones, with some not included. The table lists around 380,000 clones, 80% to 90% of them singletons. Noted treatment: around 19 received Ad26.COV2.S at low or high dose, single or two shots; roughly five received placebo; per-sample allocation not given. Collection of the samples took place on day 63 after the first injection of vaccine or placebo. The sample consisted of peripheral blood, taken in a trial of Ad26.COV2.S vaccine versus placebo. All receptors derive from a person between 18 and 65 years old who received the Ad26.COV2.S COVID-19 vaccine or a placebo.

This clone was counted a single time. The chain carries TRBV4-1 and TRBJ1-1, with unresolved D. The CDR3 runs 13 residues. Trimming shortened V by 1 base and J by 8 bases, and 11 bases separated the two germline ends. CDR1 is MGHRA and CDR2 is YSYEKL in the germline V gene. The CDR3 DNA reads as TGCGCCAGCAGCCAAGTCGAGGACTCCGAAGCTTTCTTT. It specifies CASSQVEDSEAFF.

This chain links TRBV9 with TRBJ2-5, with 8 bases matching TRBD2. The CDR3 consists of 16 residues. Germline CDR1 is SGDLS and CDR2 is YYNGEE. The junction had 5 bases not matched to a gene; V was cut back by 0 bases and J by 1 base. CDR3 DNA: TGTGCCAGCAGCGTAGCTTCAGCGGGGGTCCAAGAGACCCAGTACTTC. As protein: CASSVASAGVQETQYF.

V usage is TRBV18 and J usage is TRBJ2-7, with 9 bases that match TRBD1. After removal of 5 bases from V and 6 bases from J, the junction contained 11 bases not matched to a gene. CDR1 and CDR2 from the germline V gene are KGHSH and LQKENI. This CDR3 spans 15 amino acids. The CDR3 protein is CASSAPGQGIAEQYF. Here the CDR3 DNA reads TGTGCCAGCTCAGCCCCGGGACAGGGTATCGCCGAGCAGTACTTC.

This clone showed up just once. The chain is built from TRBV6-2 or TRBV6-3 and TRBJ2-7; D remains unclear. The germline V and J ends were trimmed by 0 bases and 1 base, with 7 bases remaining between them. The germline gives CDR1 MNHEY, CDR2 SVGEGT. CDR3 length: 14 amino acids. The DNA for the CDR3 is TGTGCCAGCAGTTACTCATGGGGATCCTACGAGCAGTACTTC. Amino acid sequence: CASSYSWGSYEQYF.

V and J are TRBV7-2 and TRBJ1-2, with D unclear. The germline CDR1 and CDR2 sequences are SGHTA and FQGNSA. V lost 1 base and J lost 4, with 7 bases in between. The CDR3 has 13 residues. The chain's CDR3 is CASSLDDLYGYTF. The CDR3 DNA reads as TGTGCCAGCAGCTTAGACGACCTCTATGGCTACACCTTC.

The CDR3 sequence: CASSQVQDTEAFF. CDR3 nucleotide sequence: TGCGCCAGCAGCCAAGTACAAGACACTGAAGCTTTCTTT. The rearrangement uses TRBV4-3 and TRBJ1-1; D is undetermined. Trimming pared 1 base from V and 3 bases from J, leaving 6 bases between. CDR1 is LGHNA and CDR2 is YSLEER in the germline V gene. The CDR3 contains 13 residues.

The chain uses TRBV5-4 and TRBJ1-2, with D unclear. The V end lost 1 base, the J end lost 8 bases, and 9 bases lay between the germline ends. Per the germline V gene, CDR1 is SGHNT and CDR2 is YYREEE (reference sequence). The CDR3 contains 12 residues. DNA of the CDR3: TGTGCCAGCAGCTTGAGGGTTGAAGGCTACACCTTC. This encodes CASSLRVEGYTF.

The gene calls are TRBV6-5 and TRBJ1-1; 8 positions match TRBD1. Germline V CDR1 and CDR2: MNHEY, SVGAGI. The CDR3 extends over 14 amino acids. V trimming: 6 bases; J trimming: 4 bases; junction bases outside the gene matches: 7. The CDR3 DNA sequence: TGTGCCAGCAGGGCAGGGGGCGCGAGCACTGAAGCTTTCTTT. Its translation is CASRAGGASTEAFF.

The CDR3 is CASSNTGVQETQYF. CDR3 in DNA: TGTGCCAGCAGCAATACAGGGGTGCAAGAGACCCAGTACTTC. The chain joins TRBV13 to TRBJ2-5; 7 bases line up with TRBD1. CDR3 size: 14 residues. V lost 5 bases and J lost 2; bases outside the gene matches: 5. CDR1 is PRHDT and CDR2 is FYEKMQ in the germline V gene (reference sequence).

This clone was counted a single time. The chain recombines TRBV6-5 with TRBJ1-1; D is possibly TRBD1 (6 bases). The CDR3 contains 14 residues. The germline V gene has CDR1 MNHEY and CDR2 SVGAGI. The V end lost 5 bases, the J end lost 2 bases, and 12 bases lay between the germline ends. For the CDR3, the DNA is TGTGCCAGCAGTCCTCGGACAGCCAACACTGAAGCTTTCTTT. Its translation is CASSPRTANTEAFF.